The TCR beta chain described here comes from a study of regulatory T cells in long-lasting Graves disease. Turning to the study itself: Positivity for TSH receptor antibodies plus over 5 years of antithyroid drugs meant persistent Graves' disease. Study results and caveats: Those with persistent Graves' had less TCR diversity than newly diagnosed patients.

Regarding time point: persistent/refractory GD, antithyroid drugs over 5 years with positive TRAb. Generation of the TCR library employed RNA extracted from PBMCs. V shed 1 base and J shed 5 bases, with 6 bases lying between them. The CDR3 is 12 amino acids. Germline lookup yields CDR1 LGHDT and CDR2 YNNKEL (reference sequence). Arm-PCR with iRepertoire HTBI primers amplified the CDR3 regions for these TCR beta libraries. TCRdb reprocessed the multiplex PCR reads with MiXCR, giving one entry per CDR3 protein. The sample holds approximately 360,000 distinct CDR3 sequences, around 23% seen once. On this clonotype: Its target is unknown.

The chain has TRBV3-1 and TRBJ2-7; D remains ambiguous. The origin of this receptor is a woman aged 40 to 55 with Graves disease. The sample here was peripheral blood mononuclear cells (PBMCs), taken when the disease was refractory, from a patient treated with antithyroid drugs. CDR3 DNA sequence: TGTGCCAGCAGCCAAGCGAGGAACGAGCAGTACTTC. As protein: CASSQARNEQYF.